This T cell receptor (beta chain) derives from a study of CXCR3-negative and CXCR3-positive naive CD8 T cells. The authors made the TRB cDNA libraries by 5' RACE using UMI labels. No DNA is given; TCRdb re-called the 5' RACE reads and lists each CDR3 protein once. This sample's table has about 53,000 distinct CDR3 sequences. This CDR3 spans 17 amino acids. The chain links TRBV12-3 or TRBV12-4 to TRBJ1-2. This TCR was recovered from a human donor in good health. Some clones in this sample may be carry-over from other donors' samples. Sample: naive CXCR3- CD8+ T cells from blood. As to subset: CD45RO-CCR7+CD27+CD95- naive CD8+ T cells lacking CXCR3 (TNR3-). The CDR3 loop is CASSLASGTFVYYGYTF.